This T cell receptor beta chain was retrieved from a study of cytomegalovirus exposure and HLA in healthy donors. Researchers ran the PCR with 60 Vbeta and 13 Jbeta primers. The assay was immunoSEQ multiplex PCR, and TCRdb's table has in-frame clones only and misses some. The sample carries 150,000 or so clones, about two thirds recorded once. The CDR3 has 12 amino acids. Germline CDR1 SNHLY, CDR2 FYNNEI. The ends were cut back, 6 bases at V and 7 bases at J, with 12 bases in the middle. J is TRBJ1-2 and V is TRBV2; weak D call: TRBD1 (6 bases). The material sequenced was PBMCs. The receptor was isolated from a young woman in good health and CMV-seronegative. In nucleotides, the CDR3 is TGTGCCAGCAGACAAGGGGGACCTGGCTACACCTTC. Its protein product is CASRQGGPGYTF.